This T cell receptor (beta chain) emerged from a study of shared clonotypes between healthy human individuals. Some clones are missing from TCRdb's copy, which holds only in-frame ones; the method was immunoSEQ multiplex PCR. The data contain about 2 million clones, less than 95% of them singletons. Naive CD8 populations comprised CD45RO-negative cells positively selected for CCR7, excluding terminally differentiated effector memory CD45RA+ cells. CDR1 LNHDA and CDR2 SQIVND come from the germline V gene (reference sequence). This CDR3 is built from 15 residues. The V end lost 6 bases, the J end lost 2 bases, and 14 bases lay between the germline ends.

V and J are TRBV19 and TRBJ1-5; possibly TRBD1 for D (6 bases). The clonotype was recovered from a man aged 18 to 30 in good health. The specimen was naive CD8+ T cells sorted from blood. CDR3: CASSKTGIGNQPQHF. The CDR3 coding sequence is TGTGCCAGTAGCAAAACAGGGATTGGCAATCAGCCCCAGCATTTT.